This TCR beta chain was found in a study of identical twins. Germline-derived CDR1 and CDR2 are ENHRY and SYGVKD. This CDR3 spans 12 amino acids. V was clipped by 8 bases and J by 2 bases, with 8 bases between them. TCRdb re-called the 5' RACE reads through MiXCR, storing one row per CDR3 protein. The sample holds some 790,000 distinct CDR3 sequences, about 18% seen once. This sample also appeared in a second study, on T cells expressing NK-cell markers.

Sample: PBMCs. The J gene is TRBJ2-3, the V gene TRBV10-3; no clear D. The TCR was taken from a woman aged 18-29 years in good health. The DNA of the CDR3 is TGTGCCATCGGAAGACCCACAGATACGCAGTATTTT. Residues: CAIGRPTDTQYF.